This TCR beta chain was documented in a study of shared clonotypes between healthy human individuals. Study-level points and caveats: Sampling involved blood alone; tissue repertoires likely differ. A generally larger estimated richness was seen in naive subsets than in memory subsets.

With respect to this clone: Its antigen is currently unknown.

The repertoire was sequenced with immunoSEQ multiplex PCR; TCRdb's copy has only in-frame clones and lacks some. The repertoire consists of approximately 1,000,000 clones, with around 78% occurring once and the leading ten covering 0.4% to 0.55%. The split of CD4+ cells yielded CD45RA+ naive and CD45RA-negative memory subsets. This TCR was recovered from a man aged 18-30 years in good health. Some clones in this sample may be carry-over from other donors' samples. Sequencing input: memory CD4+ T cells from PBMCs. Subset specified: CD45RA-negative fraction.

CDR3 sequence reads: CATSRSVPQSTDTQYF. The CDR3 DNA sequence: TGTGCCACCAGCAGATCTGTGCCCCAGAGCACAGATACGCAGTATTTT. The chain links TRBV15 to TRBJ2-3, with unresolved D. There are 16 residues in the CDR3. The V end lost 2 bases, the J end lost 0 bases, and 12 bases lay between the germline ends. Looked up from germline, CDR1 is LNHNV and CDR2 is YYDKDF (reference sequence).